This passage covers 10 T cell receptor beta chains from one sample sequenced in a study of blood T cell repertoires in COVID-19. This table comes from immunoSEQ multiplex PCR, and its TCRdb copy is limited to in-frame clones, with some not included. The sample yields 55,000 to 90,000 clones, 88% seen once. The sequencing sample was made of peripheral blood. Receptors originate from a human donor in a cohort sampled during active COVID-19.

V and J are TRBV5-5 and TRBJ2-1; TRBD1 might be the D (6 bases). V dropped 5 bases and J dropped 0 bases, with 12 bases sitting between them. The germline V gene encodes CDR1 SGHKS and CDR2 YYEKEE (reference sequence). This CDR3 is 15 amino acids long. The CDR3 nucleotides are TGTGCCAGCAGTTATGGACAGAGCTCCTACAATGAGCAGTTCTTC. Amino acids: CASSYGQSSYNEQFF.

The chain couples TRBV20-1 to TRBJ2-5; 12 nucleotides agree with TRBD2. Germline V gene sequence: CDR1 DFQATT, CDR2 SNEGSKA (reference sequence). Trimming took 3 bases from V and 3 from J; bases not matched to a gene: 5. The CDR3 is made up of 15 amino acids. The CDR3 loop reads CSASRTSGTKETQYF. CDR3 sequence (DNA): TGCAGTGCTAGTAGGACTAGCGGGACTAAAGAGACCCAGTACTTC.

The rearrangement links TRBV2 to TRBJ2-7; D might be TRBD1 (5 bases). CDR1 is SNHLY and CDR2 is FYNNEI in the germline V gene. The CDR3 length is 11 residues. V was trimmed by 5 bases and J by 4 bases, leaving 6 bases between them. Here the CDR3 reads CASSQGYEQYV. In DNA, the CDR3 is TGTGCCAGCAGTCAGGGTTACGAGCAGTACGTC.

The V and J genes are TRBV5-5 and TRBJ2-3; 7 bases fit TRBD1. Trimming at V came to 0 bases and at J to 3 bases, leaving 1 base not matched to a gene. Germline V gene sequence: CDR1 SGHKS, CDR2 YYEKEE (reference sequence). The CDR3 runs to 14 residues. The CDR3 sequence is CASSLDRGTDTQYF. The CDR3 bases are TGTGCCAGCAGCTTGGACAGGGGAACAGATACGCAGTATTTT.

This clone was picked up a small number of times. The CDR3 reads CASSQEFSAGKKYEQFF. The CDR3 bases are TGTGCCAGCAGCCAAGAATTCTCAGCGGGTAAAAAGTATGAGCAGTTCTTC. V and J are TRBV4-2 and TRBJ2-1; D possibly corresponds to TRBD2 (6 bases). V was pared by 0 bases and J by 8 bases, with 20 bases between. Germline CDR1 reads LGHNA; CDR2 reads YNFKEQ. The CDR3 totals 17 residues.

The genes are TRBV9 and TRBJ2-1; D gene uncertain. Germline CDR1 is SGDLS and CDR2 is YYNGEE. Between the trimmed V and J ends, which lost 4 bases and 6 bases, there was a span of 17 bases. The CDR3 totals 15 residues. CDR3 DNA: TGTGCCAGCAGCCGACTCCAAGGTCCCGGCAATGAGCAGTTCTTC. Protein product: CASSRLQGPGNEQFF. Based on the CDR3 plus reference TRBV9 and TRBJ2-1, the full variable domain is DSGVTQTPKHLITATGQRVTLRCSPRSGDLSVYWYQQSLDQGLQFLIQYYNGEERAKGNILERFSAQQFPDLHSELNLSSLELGDSALYFCASSRLQGPGNEQFFGPGTRLTVL.

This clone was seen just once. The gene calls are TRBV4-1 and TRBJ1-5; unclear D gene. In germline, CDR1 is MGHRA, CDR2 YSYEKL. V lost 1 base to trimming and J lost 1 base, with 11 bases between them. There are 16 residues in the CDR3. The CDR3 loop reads CASSQVPGGSNQPQHF. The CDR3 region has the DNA TGCGCCAGCAGCCAAGTTCCGGGTGGGAGCAATCAGCCCCAGCATTTT.

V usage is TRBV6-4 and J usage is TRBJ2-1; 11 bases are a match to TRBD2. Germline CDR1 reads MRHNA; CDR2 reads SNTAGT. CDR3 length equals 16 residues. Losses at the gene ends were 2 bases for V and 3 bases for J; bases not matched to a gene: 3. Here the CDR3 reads CASSDQTSGDYNEQFF. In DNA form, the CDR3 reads TGTGCCAGCAGTGACCAGACTAGCGGGGACTACAATGAGCAGTTCTTC.

The CDR3, as DNA: TGTGCCAGCAGCCAAGATGCGTCGGTAGCCACAGATACGCAGTATTTT. Amino acid sequence: CASSQDASVATDTQYF. The chain has TRBV4-2 and TRBJ2-3; D gene uncertain. CDR3 length: 16 residues. Trimming removed 0 bases from V and 2 bases from J, with 12 bases in between. CDR1 is LGHNA, CDR2 YNFKEQ, per germline.

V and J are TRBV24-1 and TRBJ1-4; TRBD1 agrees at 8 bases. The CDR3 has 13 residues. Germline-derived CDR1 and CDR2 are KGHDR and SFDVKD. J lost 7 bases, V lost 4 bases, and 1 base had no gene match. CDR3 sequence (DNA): TGTGCCACCAGTGACGACAGGGGTGAAAAACTGTTTTTT. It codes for CATSDDRGEKLFF.